These 25 T cell receptor beta chains share one sample of origin, sequenced in a study of CD8+ T cells in alopecia areata. The sequencing template was cDNA reverse transcribed from extracted RNA. Profiling relied on immunoSEQ multiplex PCR, and the TCRdb table lists in-frame clones only, not all of them. The sample holds some 150,000 clones; 40% to 65% are singletons and the top ten take 15% to 20%. Sequenced material: CD8+ T cells sorted from blood, taken at week 0. The receptors originated from a human donor with alopecia areata.

The sample holds a few counts of this clone. CDR3 DNA: TGCAGCGTTGAGGAGGATAACTATGGCTACACCTTC. This translates into CSVEEDNYGYTF. The rearrangement links TRBV29-1 to TRBJ1-2; no reliable D call. This CDR3 is built from 12 residues. The germline CDR1 and CDR2 sequences are SQVTM and ANQGSEA. Trimming left V 3 bases short and J 1 base short, with 6 bases between.

Regarding this clone: Different DNA sequences within this sample yield the same CDR3. V usage is TRBV9 and J usage is TRBJ2-2; D is unresolved. V dropped 0 bases and J dropped 1 base, with 4 bases sitting between them. This CDR3 is 14 amino acids long. Germline lookup yields CDR1 SGDLS and CDR2 YYNGEE. For the CDR3, the DNA is TGTGCCAGCAGCGTAGGGGGGAACACCGGGGAGCTGTTTTTT. Its translation: CASSVGGNTGELFF.

Comment on this clone: The same CDR3 arises from other DNA sequences in this sample as well. This chain joins TRBV9 and TRBJ1-2; the D is unclear. The V gene lost 0 bases and the J gene lost 3 bases, with 6 bases spanning the gap. There are 13 residues in the CDR3. The germline gives CDR1 SGDLS, CDR2 YYNGEE. CDR3 residues: CASSVGQDYGYTF. In DNA form, the CDR3 reads TGTGCCAGCAGCGTAGGGCAGGACTATGGCTACACCTTC.

This clone was detected a few times. The rearrangement uses TRBV5-6 and TRBJ1-5; D gene unclear. The CDR3 totals 15 residues. Trimming removed 0 bases at V and 0 bases at J, with 7 bases between. The V gene's germline CDR1 is SGHDT and CDR2 YYEEEE. The CDR3 region has the DNA TGTGCCAGCAGCTTGGCGGGAAATAGCAATCAGCCCCAGCATTTT. Its translation is CASSLAGNSNQPQHF.

This rearrangement joins TRBV27 to TRBJ2-3, with 9 positions matching TRBD2. V was pared by 3 bases and J by 4 bases, with 8 bases of the junction left unmatched. The CDR3 is made up of 16 amino acids. Germline values: CDR1 MNHEY, CDR2 SMNVEV (reference sequence). In nucleotides, the CDR3 is TGTGCCAGCAGTTTCTCTAGCGGGGAGGTTGCAGATACGCAGTATTTT. This gives the protein CASSFSSGEVADTQYF.

This clone appeared a few times. The chain employs TRBV4-1 and TRBJ1-6; 10 bases agree with TRBD1. V was pared by 4 bases and J by 8 bases, with 5 bases of the junction left unmatched. The CDR3 length is 15 residues. CDR1 is MGHRA, CDR2 YSYEKL, per germline. The DNA for the CDR3 is TGCGCCAGCAGCCGGGGGACAGGGGTAGATTCACCCCTCCACTTT. Protein: CASSRGTGVDSPLHF.

This clone was seen at least ten times. The chain combines TRBV13 with TRBJ2-6; no clear D gene. From germline, CDR1 is PRHDT and CDR2 FYEKMQ (reference sequence). V lost 7 bases to trimming and J lost 0 bases, with 10 bases between them. CDR3 size: 15 residues. CDR3 residues: CASTTLLSGANVLTF. The CDR3 DNA is TGTGCCAGCACGACACTGCTCTCTGGGGCCAACGTCCTGACTTTC.

The J gene is TRBJ2-7, the V gene TRBV29-1; 8 bases agree with TRBD2. Germline lookup yields CDR1 SQVTM and CDR2 ANQGSEA. V was pared by 5 bases and J by 3 bases, with 3 bases of the junction left unmatched. The CDR3 contains 12 residues. As DNA, the CDR3 is TGCAGCGTTCGACGGGAGGGCTACGAGCAGTACTTC. This sequence encodes CSVRREGYEQYF.

This chain connects TRBV6-1 to TRBJ2-3, with 15 bases lining up with TRBD2. CDR3 length equals 16 residues. Germline V gives CDR1 MNHNS, CDR2 SASEGT. V lost 7 bases, J lost 4 bases, and 6 bases stayed unmatched. The CDR3 DNA follows: TGTGCCAGCAATGACGGACTAGCGGGGGGGCCAGATACGCAGTATTTT. This encodes CASNDGLAGGPDTQYF.

V usage is TRBV30 and J usage is TRBJ1-1, with 9 bases lining up with TRBD1. In germline, CDR1 is GTSNPN, CDR2 SVGIG (reference sequence). CDR3 length equals 13 residues. After removal of 5 bases from V and 0 bases from J, the junction contained 1 base not matched to a gene. This CDR3 is CAWGTGLNTEAFF. Written as DNA, the CDR3 is TGTGCCTGGGGGACAGGGCTGAACACTGAAGCTTTCTTT.

This rearrangement joins TRBV7-9 to TRBJ2-2; maybe TRBD2 (6 bases). Trimming left V 0 bases short and J 3 bases short, with 11 bases between. The CDR3 has 16 residues. Germline V CDR1 and CDR2: SEHNR, FQNEAQ (reference sequence). The CDR3 reads CASSLARELDTGELFF. The CDR3 DNA reads TGTGCCAGCAGCTTAGCGCGGGAACTCGACACCGGGGAGCTGTTTTTT.

This chain links TRBV30 with TRBJ1-2, with D tentatively TRBD1 (6 bases). Germline values: CDR1 GTSNPN, CDR2 SVGIG (reference sequence). CDR3 length: 12 residues. The V and J ends lost 7 bases and 6 bases respectively, with 15 bases between them. DNA for the CDR3: TGTGCCTCCACCGGGACATCGGATGGCTACACCTTC. Amino acids: CASTGTSDGYTF.

The CDR3 sequence is CASSSDRDRLYGYTF. The CDR3 DNA is TGTGCCAGCAGCTCGGACAGGGACAGACTCTATGGCTACACCTTC. V usage is TRBV13 and J usage is TRBJ1-2; 8 positions match TRBD1. The germline CDR1 and CDR2 sequences are PRHDT and FYEKMQ (reference sequence). V was pared by 4 bases and J by 4 bases, with 8 bases of the junction left unmatched. This CDR3 is built from 15 residues.

V gene TRBV29-1 combines with J gene TRBJ1-1, with no clear D. V was trimmed by 3 bases and J by 3 bases, leaving 5 bases between them. Germline CDR1 reads SQVTM; CDR2 reads ANQGSEA. This CDR3 has 11 amino acids. The CDR3, as DNA: TGCAGCGTTGACCAATACACTGAAGCTTTCTTT. It yields the protein CSVDQYTEAFF.

V gene TRBV5-1 combines with J gene TRBJ2-7; D is undetermined. The CDR3 totals 11 residues. CDR1 and CDR2 (germline): SGHRS, YFSETQ. V lost 3 bases and J 3 bases, leaving 4 bases between the germline ends. This CDR3 reads CASSSDYEQYF. In DNA, the CDR3 is TGCGCCAGCAGCTCTGACTACGAGCAGTACTTC.

This chain uses TRBV5-1 with TRBJ2-5; 7 nucleotides align to TRBD2. From germline, CDR1 is SGHRS and CDR2 YFSETQ. V gave up 4 bases and J gave up 1 base; unmatched junction bases: 4. The CDR3 totals 14 residues. The CDR3 here is CASSESGAQETQYF. The CDR3 coding sequence is TGCGCCAGCAGCGAAAGCGGGGCCCAAGAGACCCAGTACTTC.

This clone was seen a few times. The chain is built from TRBV29-1 and TRBJ1-2, with a tentative D call TRBD1 (5 bases). CDR3 size: 11 residues. Germline V gene sequence: CDR1 SQVTM, CDR2 ANQGSEA. V gave up 8 bases and J gave up 6 bases, with 13 bases separating them. CDR3 nucleotide sequence: TGCAGCACTCTTAGAGGGGATGGCTACACCTTC. Its translation: CSTLRGDGYTF.

The genes are TRBV30 and TRBJ2-1; D might be TRBD1 (5 bases). CDR1 and CDR2 (germline): GTSNPN, SVGIG (reference sequence). With 5 bases removed from V and 7 bases from J, the gap between germline ends came to 15 bases. The length of the CDR3 is 13 residues. The CDR3 DNA follows: TGTGCCTGGGGTTATCGCCCAGGGAATGAGCAGTTCTTC. Its protein product is CAWGYRPGNEQFF.

This clone was picked up a small number of times. J is TRBJ2-3 and V is TRBV2; TRBD2 aligns across 8 bases. Germline CDR1 SNHLY, CDR2 FYNNEI. After removal of 7 bases from V and 1 base from J, the junction contained 4 bases not matched to a gene. The CDR3 loop spans 14 amino acids. Written as DNA, the CDR3 is TGTGCCAGCATGGTTAGCGGGGGCACAGATACGCAGTATTTT. It encodes CASMVSGGTDTQYF.

This clone came up a few times. The V call is TRBV11-2, the J call TRBJ2-3; the D is unclear. Germline assignment: CDR1 SGHAT and CDR2 FQNNGV. The CDR3 runs 12 residues. With 1 base removed from V and 6 bases from J, the gap between germline ends came to 5 bases. The CDR3 sequence: CASSLAFDTQYF. The CDR3 region has the DNA TGTGCCAGCAGCTTAGCTTTCGATACGCAGTATTTT.

CDR3 DNA sequence: TGTGCCAGAAGCCTCACGACAGGGGACTATGGCTACACCTTC. The encoded protein is CARSLTTGDYGYTF. The chain combines TRBV2 with TRBJ1-2, with 8 positions matching TRBD1. The germline CDR1 and CDR2 sequences are SNHLY and FYNNEI. After removal of 9 bases from V and 3 bases from J, the junction contained 9 bases not matched to a gene. This CDR3 has 14 residues.

The V call is TRBV29-1, the J call TRBJ2-1; 10 bases fit TRBD2. From germline, CDR1 is SQVTM and CDR2 ANQGSEA. V lost 5 bases, J lost 7 bases, and 11 bases stayed unmatched. The CDR3 has 15 amino acids. The CDR3 coding sequence is TGCAGCGTTAAACTAGCGGGGATCTCAAGGAATGAGCAGTTCTTC. Its translation: CSVKLAGISRNEQFF.

This clone was picked up a small number of times. This chain joins TRBV5-6 and TRBJ2-5; 7 bases map to TRBD2. V was clipped by 6 bases and J by 4 bases; unmatched bases: 15. The CDR3 consists of 16 residues. CDR1 and CDR2 (germline): SGHDT, YYEEEE. CDR3 DNA: TGTGCCAGCACCGTCGACCGGGGGGTGATAAGAGAGACCCAGTACTTC. It encodes CASTVDRGVIRETQYF.

The rearrangement links TRBV13 to TRBJ2-7; D call uncertain. The germline V and J ends were trimmed by 0 bases and 2 bases, with 8 bases remaining between them. Germline V lookup: CDR1 PRHDT, CDR2 FYEKMQ (reference sequence). This CDR3 has 14 residues. In nucleotides, the CDR3 is TGTGCCAGCAGCTTAGGGTCTCTTCCCTACGAGCAGTACTTC. Residues: CASSLGSLPYEQYF.

This clone has just a few counts. The chain couples TRBV27 to TRBJ2-5; D unresolved. CDR3 length: 14 residues. Germline loops: CDR1 MNHEY, CDR2 SMNVEV (reference sequence). V was trimmed by 0 bases and J by 0 bases, leaving 5 bases between them. CDR3 bases: TGTGCCAGCAGTTTATCAGGGTACCAAGAGACCCAGTACTTC. This encodes CASSLSGYQETQYF.